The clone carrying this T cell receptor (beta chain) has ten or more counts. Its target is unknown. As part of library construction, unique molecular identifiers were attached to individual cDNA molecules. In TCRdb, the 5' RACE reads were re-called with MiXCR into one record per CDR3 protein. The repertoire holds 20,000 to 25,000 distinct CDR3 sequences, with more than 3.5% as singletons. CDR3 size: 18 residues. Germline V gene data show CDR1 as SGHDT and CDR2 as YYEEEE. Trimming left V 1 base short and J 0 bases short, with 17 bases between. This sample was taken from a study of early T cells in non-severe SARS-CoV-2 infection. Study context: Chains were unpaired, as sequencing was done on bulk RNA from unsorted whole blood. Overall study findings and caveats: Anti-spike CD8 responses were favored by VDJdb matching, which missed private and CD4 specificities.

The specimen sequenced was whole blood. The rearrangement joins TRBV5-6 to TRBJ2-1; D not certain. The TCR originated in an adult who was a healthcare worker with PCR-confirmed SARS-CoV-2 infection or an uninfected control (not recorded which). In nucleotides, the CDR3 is TGTGCCAGCAGCTTGAGGAAAGAGGAAATTAGCTCCTACAATGAGCAGTTCTTC. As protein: CASSLRKEEISSYNEQFF.